This T cell receptor (beta chain) was documented in a study of blood T cells in healthy people across ages. Background on the study: About one barcoded beta molecule per two T cells was captured by template switching.

This clonotype was counted ten times or more. Primers used in a second PCR of roughly 6 to 11 cycles were a sample-barcoded 5' primer and a J-beta primer mix. TCRdb analysed the 5' RACE reads with MiXCR anew, one entry per CDR3 protein. The sample has 550,000 to 800,000 distinct CDR3 sequences; about a third are singletons. Germline values: CDR1 KGHDR, CDR2 SFDVKD. J was trimmed by 5 bases and V by 4 bases; bases with no gene match: 7. This CDR3 has 15 amino acids. The receptor's source is a woman aged 80 or over in good health. The rearrangement joins TRBV24-1 to TRBJ2-3, with 8 bases identical to TRBD1. Source material: blood. The CDR3 sequence: CATSDSGQAGDTQYF. In nucleotides, the CDR3 is TGTGCCACCAGTGACTCGGGACAGGCGGGAGATACGCAGTATTTT.